One T cell receptor (beta chain) is described in this entry. What it binds is unknown. Sequenced by immunoSEQ multiplex PCR; TCRdb stores in-frame clones only, minus some. In the table there are roughly 150,000 clones, around 88% of which are singletons. The data were obtained in a study of T cell responses to AZD1222 COVID-19 vaccine. Study summary: Timing groups of about 4 and about 12 weeks for second doses were pooled. Study findings and constraints: The donor cohort was predominantly white British with a female majority, and clonal diversity may have been underestimated. Sampled repertoires all dated from after the peak T cell response. As reported, nearly half of all spike-specific TCRs target variant regions that are unmutated.

The CDR3 length is 13 residues. V lost 1 base to trimming and J lost 1 base, with 5 bases between them. Germline CDR1 is SGHDT and CDR2 is YYEEEE. The sequencing here drew on peripheral blood, taken on day 0 of AZD1222 vaccination. This TCR was recovered from an adult in good health. The V and J genes are TRBV5-6 and TRBJ1-1; D uncertain. The CDR3 is CASSLRPNTEAFF. The CDR3 coding sequence is TGTGCCAGCAGCTTGCGGCCGAACACTGAAGCTTTCTTT.